The next 30 T cell receptor beta chains were all read from a single sample in a study of control samples from healthy donors and cancer patients. Profiling relied on immunoSEQ multiplex PCR, and the TCRdb table lists in-frame clones only, not all of them. The table shows around 160,000 clones, with 93% occurring only once. The sequencing input was blood. The receptors derive from a man aged 18-30 years in good health.

The gene calls are TRBV3-1 (or the pseudogene TRBV3-2) and TRBJ1-6; the D gene is possibly TRBD1 (5 bases). Germline V gives CDR1 LGHDT, CDR2 YNNKEL (reference sequence). V was trimmed by 1 base and J by 9 bases, leaving 19 bases between them. CDR3 length: 17 residues. CDR3 loop: CASSQGLVGVRGSPLHF. The DNA for the CDR3 is TGTGCCAGCAGCCAAGGCTTAGTGGGGGTCCGTGGTTCACCCCTCCACTTT.

The chain uses TRBV5-6 and TRBJ2-5; either TRBD1 or TRBD2 may supply D (5 bases each). V dropped 4 bases and J dropped 6 bases, with 25 bases sitting between them. This CDR3 has 17 residues. Germline V gene data show CDR1 as SGHDT and CDR2 as YYEEEE. Here the CDR3 reads CASSRSSSFSGRKTQYF. The CDR3 DNA reads as TGTGCCAGCAGCCGATCCTCATCTTTTTCGGGGCGGAAGACCCAGTACTTC.

This clone was detected only once. The genes are TRBV7-9 and TRBJ2-1, with TRBD1 matching over 8 bases. The CDR3 extends over 13 amino acids. Germline trimming cut 6 bases from V and 8 bases from J; bases unmatched to any gene: 6. CDR1 is SEHNR, CDR2 FQNEAQ, per germline (reference sequence). CDR3 sequence reads: CASSPGTGDEQFF. The DNA for the CDR3 is TGTGCCAGCAGTCCAGGGACAGGCGATGAGCAGTTCTTC. The full variable domain, in which reference TRBV7-9 and TRBJ2-1 provide the parts outside the CDR3, is DTGVSQNPRHKITKRGQNVTFRCDPISEHNRLYWYRQTLGQGPEFLTYFQNEAQLEKSRLLSDRFSAERPKGSFSTLEIQRTEQGDSAMYLCASSPGTGDEQFFGPGTRLTVL.

J is TRBJ2-7 and V is TRBV5-1; D ambiguous. Trimming removed 4 bases at V and 7 bases at J, with 15 bases between. Germline CDR1 reads SGHRS; CDR2 reads YFSETQ. CDR3 size: 13 residues. The CDR3 protein is CASSPGPMGEQYF. The CDR3 DNA sequence: TGCGCCAGCAGCCCGGGTCCTATGGGGGAGCAGTACTTC.

V is TRBV19 and J is TRBJ2-3; maybe TRBD2 (5 bases). The CDR3 contains 15 residues. The V end was cut by 6 bases, the J end by 0 bases, with 13 bases between. Germline V CDR1 and CDR2: LNHDA, SQIVND (reference sequence). The CDR3 nucleotides read TGTGCCAGTAGAGGTAGCGAAGCTAGCACAGATACGCAGTATTTT. Residues: CASRGSEASTDTQYF.

On this clone itself: Other DNA sequences within the sample encode an identical CDR3. The chain links TRBV30 to TRBJ1-1; D uncertain. In germline, CDR1 is GTSNPN, CDR2 SVGIG (reference sequence). The CDR3 runs 12 residues. With 0 bases removed from V and 5 bases from J, the gap between germline ends came to 7 bases. The CDR3 protein is CAWSVLGTEAFF. CDR3 nucleotide sequence: TGTGCCTGGAGTGTATTAGGAACTGAAGCTTTCTTT. The full variable domain, completed using reference TRBV30 and TRBJ1-1, is SQTIHQWPATLVQPVGSPLSLECTVEGTSNPNLYWYRQAAGRGLQLLFYSVGIGQISSEVPQNLSASRPQDRQFILSSKKLLLSDSGFYLCAWSVLGTEAFFGQGTRLTVV.

A single count supports this clone. The V call is TRBV2, the J call TRBJ1-2, with D hard to call. Germline CDR1 and CDR2: SNHLY and FYNNEI. Trimming took off 6 bases at V and 4 bases at J, with 18 bases between the two ends. The CDR3 length is 15 residues. The CDR3 sequence is CASSRTLGSPYGYTF. The DNA of the CDR3 is TGTGCCAGCAGCCGGACTCTCGGGTCTCCCTATGGCTACACCTTC.

In its sample, this clone was seen once. The chain carries TRBV29-1 and TRBJ1-1, with D hard to call. V lost 3 bases and J 0 bases, leaving 17 bases between the germline ends. This CDR3 is built from 16 residues. Germline values: CDR1 SQVTM, CDR2 ANQGSEA. The CDR3 DNA reads TGCAGCGTTGAGTATGGGTCGGCATACATGAACACTGAAGCTTTCTTT. It yields the protein CSVEYGSAYMNTEAFF.

The chain couples TRBV5-6 to TRBJ1-2, with D hard to call. This CDR3 has 12 amino acids. CDR1 SGHDT and CDR2 YYEEEE come from the germline V gene. V was shortened by 0 bases and J by 10 bases, with 10 bases between the two germline ends. CDR3 nucleotide sequence: TGTGCCAGCAGCTTGGCTAGGGAGGACTACACCTTC. Protein sequence: CASSLAREDYTF.

The chain has TRBV7-9 and TRBJ1-5; D is undetermined. This CDR3 region has 11 residues. The V end was cut by 2 bases, the J end by 9 bases, with 5 bases between. Germline CDR1 is SEHNR and CDR2 is FQNEAQ (reference sequence). The CDR3 protein is CASSLPRPQHF. The CDR3 DNA follows: TGTGCCAGCAGCTTACCGAGGCCCCAGCATTTT.

CDR3 nucleotides: TGTGCCAGCAGTCCCCCCCCCGAGAATAGCAATCAGCCCCAGCATTTT. As protein: CASSPPPENSNQPQHF. V gene TRBV28 combines with J gene TRBJ1-5; D is ambiguous. The germline V gene has CDR1 MDHEN and CDR2 SYDVKM. This CDR3 is built from 16 residues. V was pared by 5 bases and J by 0 bases, with 14 bases between.

This chain links TRBV30 with TRBJ2-2, with 12 bases lining up with TRBD2. Germline V gene lookup returns CDR1 GTSNPN and CDR2 SVGIG (reference sequence). This CDR3 has 17 amino acids. Germline trimming cut 1 base from V and 1 base from J; bases unmatched to any gene: 4. CDR3 amino acids: CAWSGRLAGVNTGELFF. CDR3 nucleotides: TGTGCCTGGAGTGGTAGACTAGCGGGGGTGAACACCGGGGAGCTGTTTTTT.

The chain links TRBV18 to TRBJ2-4, with 7 bases matching TRBD1. The CDR3 extends over 18 amino acids. The V gene end was trimmed by 6 bases and the J gene end by 0 bases; junction bases not matched to a gene: 14. Germline V lookup: CDR1 KGHSH, CDR2 LQKENI. The CDR3 here is CASSSIPGQTIAKNIQYF. The DNA for the CDR3 is TGTGCCAGCTCTTCAATTCCGGGACAGACCATAGCCAAAAACATTCAGTACTTC.

The chain carries TRBV7-8 and TRBJ1-3; 9 nucleotides align to TRBD1. The CDR3 totals 17 residues. V trimming: 3 bases; J trimming: 3 bases; junction bases outside the gene matches: 9. The germline V gene has CDR1 SGHVS and CDR2 FQNEAQ. This CDR3 is CASSLRVTGGFGNTIYF. DNA for the CDR3: TGTGCCAGCAGCTTGAGGGTAACAGGGGGCTTTGGAAACACCATATATTTT.

This clone showed up just once. The genes are TRBV4-1 and TRBJ2-1, with no clear D. From germline, CDR1 is MGHRA and CDR2 YSYEKL. The CDR3 loop spans 13 amino acids. V lost 1 base to trimming and J lost 9 bases, with 10 bases between them. CDR3 nucleotides: TGCGCCAGCAGCCAAGGGTTCAGCACTGAGCAGTTCTTC. Residues: CASSQGFSTEQFF.

The chain combines TRBV6-1 with TRBJ2-4; 9 nucleotides agree with TRBD1. The CDR3 contains 17 residues. From germline, CDR1 is MNHNS and CDR2 SASEGT. V shed 2 bases and J 2 bases; nucleotides not matched to a gene: 7. CDR3 in DNA: TGTGCCAGCAGTGAATCGGGACAGGGTCTAACCAAAAACATTCAGTACTTC. Translating gives CASSESGQGLTKNIQYF.

J is TRBJ1-1 and V is TRBV24-1; the D is unclear. The CDR3 consists of 13 residues. V was pared by 4 bases and J by 10 bases, with 15 bases between. CDR1 is KGHDR and CDR2 is SFDVKD in the germline V gene. DNA for the CDR3: TGTGCCACCAGTGACCGGCTCGGGCTGGGAGCTTTCTTT. It translates to CATSDRLGLGAFF.

This clone showed up just a few times. The J gene is TRBJ1-6, the V gene TRBV30; D may be TRBD1 (5 bases). The CDR3 consists of 12 residues. Trimming pared 3 bases from V and 7 bases from J, leaving 7 bases between. CDR1 is GTSNPN and CDR2 is SVGIG in the germline V gene (reference sequence). The DNA of the CDR3 is TGTGCCTGGAGGGGGACCAATTCACCCCTCCACTTT. Its protein is CAWRGTNSPLHF. The full variable domain, with the rest looked up from reference TRBV30 and TRBJ1-6, is SQTIHQWPATLVQPVGSPLSLECTVEGTSNPNLYWYRQAAGRGLQLLFYSVGIGQISSEVPQNLSASRPQDRQFILSSKKLLLSDSGFYLCAWRGTNSPLHFGNGTRLTVT.

V is TRBV13 and J is TRBJ1-1, with a possible D match to TRBD1 (5 bases). The germline V gene encodes CDR1 PRHDT and CDR2 FYEKMQ (reference sequence). The germline V and J ends were trimmed by 0 bases and 8 bases, with 13 bases remaining between them. This CDR3 region has 14 residues. The CDR3: CASSLGQGISEAFF. The CDR3 DNA is TGTGCCAGCAGCTTAGGGCAGGGCATCTCCGAAGCTTTCTTT.

This clone came up once. The genes are TRBV21-1 and TRBJ1-4; TRBD1, the D gene given by the table, was not confirmed from the DNA. TRBV21-1 is flagged as a pseudogene. The CDR3 has 18 residues. The CDR3 sequence is CASKGRQPKKALNEKLFF. CDR3 bases: TGTGCCAGCAAAGGTAGACAGCCAAAAAAAGCGCTTAATGAAAAACTGTTTTTT.

V is TRBV5-1 and J is TRBJ2-7; 9 nucleotides match TRBD1. The CDR3 is 14 amino acids. V lost 2 bases, J lost 3 bases, and 3 bases stayed unmatched. The germline V gene encodes CDR1 SGHRS and CDR2 YFSETQ. CDR3 sequence reads: CASSFVGQGYEQYF. CDR3 nucleotide sequence: TGCGCCAGCAGCTTCGTGGGACAGGGCTACGAGCAGTACTTC.

The rearrangement links TRBV11-2 to TRBJ2-5; a possible D gene is TRBD2 (6 bases). The CDR3 contains 11 residues. The V end was cut by 8 bases, the J end by 7 bases, with 11 bases between. The germline V gene has CDR1 SGHAT and CDR2 FQNNGV. CDR3 in DNA: TGTGCCAGCCACTACGGGGGGACCCAGTACTTC. This codes for CASHYGGTQYF.

The chain joins TRBV28 to TRBJ1-6, with 9 bases lining up with TRBD1. Germline CDR1 reads MDHEN; CDR2 reads SYDVKM. V lost 2 bases to trimming and J lost 14 bases; unmatched junction nucleotides: 10. CDR3 length: 15 amino acids. CDR3 region: CASSLIGTGTGTLHF. DNA for the CDR3: TGTGCCAGCAGTTTAATAGGGACCGGGACAGGGACCCTCCACTTT.

The chain has TRBV10-3 and TRBJ2-3, with D perhaps TRBD2 (5 bases). The germline V gene has CDR1 ENHRY and CDR2 SYGVKD. CDR3 size: 12 residues. The V gene lost 9 bases and the J gene lost 4 bases, with 11 bases spanning the gap. CDR3 coding DNA: TGTGCCATAGGCGCTAGCTCAGATACGCAGTATTTT. Protein product: CAIGASSDTQYF.

The chain couples TRBV11-2 to TRBJ2-5; D ambiguous. The V end was cut by 5 bases, the J end by 1 base, with 17 bases between. The germline CDR1 and CDR2 sequences are SGHAT and FQNNGV. The CDR3 is 16 residues long. For the CDR3, the DNA is TGTGCCAGCAGCCAATCCCCCCTGGGCGGCCAAGAGACCCAGTACTTC. This translates into CASSQSPLGGQETQYF.

V is TRBV12-5 and J is TRBJ2-3, with D tentatively TRBD2 (7 bases). Trimming took off 4 bases at V and 1 base at J, with 12 bases between the two ends. The germline CDR1 and CDR2 sequences are LGHNT and FRNRAP. The CDR3 loop spans 15 amino acids. CDR3 DNA sequence: TGTGCTAGTGGTTGGGAGGGGGGCGGCACAGATACGCAGTATTTT. Translating gives CASGWEGGGTDTQYF.

This clone was found once. The rearrangement uses TRBV27 and TRBJ2-7; either TRBD1 or TRBD2 may supply D (5 bases each). V was trimmed by 6 bases and J by 0 bases, leaving 12 bases between them. There are 14 residues in the CDR3. The germline V gene has CDR1 MNHEY and CDR2 SMNVEV (reference sequence). The CDR3 DNA reads as TGTGCCAGCAGCTCCGGGACGGACTCCTACGAGCAGTACTTC. Protein product: CASSSGTDSYEQYF.

V usage is TRBV9 and J usage is TRBJ2-7; possible D gene TRBD1, 5 bases. The V end was cut by 4 bases, the J end by 5 bases, with 16 bases between. Per germline, CDR1 SGDLS and CDR2 YYNGEE. This CDR3 has 14 amino acids. CDR3 nucleotide sequence: TGTGCCAGCAGCTCTGACCTATGGGGCCACGAGCAGTACTTC. Its protein product is CASSSDLWGHEQYF.

This chain connects TRBV5-1 to TRBJ1-1; TRBD1 is a possible D gene (5 bases). Trimming took 4 bases from V and 1 from J, leaving 14 bases between them. Per the germline V gene, CDR1 is SGHRS and CDR2 is YFSETQ. The CDR3 runs 15 residues. The CDR3 is CASSARRGTNTEAFF. The CDR3 DNA follows: TGCGCCAGCAGCGCCCGACGGGGCACGAACACTGAAGCTTTCTTT.

The chain combines TRBV28 with TRBJ1-1, with TRBD1 identical over 7 bases. V was pared by 5 bases and J by 3 bases, with 3 bases of the junction left unmatched. The CDR3 has 13 amino acids. Germline lookup yields CDR1 MDHEN and CDR2 SYDVKM. The CDR3 loop reads CASSPGGYTEAFF. Written as DNA, the CDR3 is TGTGCCAGCAGTCCAGGGGGGTACACTGAAGCTTTCTTT. Supplemented by reference TRBV28 and TRBJ1-1, the full variable domain reads DVKVTQSSRYLVKRTGEKVFLECVQDMDHENMFWYRQDPGLGLRLIYFSYDVKMKEKGDIPEGYSVSREKKERFSLILESASTNQTSMYLCASSPGGYTEAFFGQGTRLTVV.